The 3 T cell receptor beta chains listed next were all sequenced from one sample in a study of shared clonotypes between healthy human individuals. Libraries were prepared by immunoSEQ multiplex PCR; TCRdb keeps only in-frame clonotypes and omits some of them. The sample shows fewer than 600,000 clones, over 60% of them seen only once. The source material was PBMCs. These TCRs come from a woman in her 40s in good health. Some clones in this sample may be carry-over from other donors' samples.

The rearrangement uses TRBV5-1 and TRBJ2-1; 7 bases are a match to TRBD2. J was trimmed by 8 bases and V by 0 bases; bases with no gene match: 8. Germline V CDR1 and CDR2: SGHRS, YFSETQ. CDR3 size: 15 residues. CDR3 DNA sequence: TGCGCCAGCAGCTTGGTTGGCGGGAGTGGGGATGAGCAGTTCTTC. It is translated as CASSLVGGSGDEQFF.

Points on this clone: This may be a read error, as it is one base from a much larger clone. The CDR3, as DNA: TGTGTCAGCAGTTTGAACACCGGGGAGCTGTTTTTT. It specifies CVSSLNTGELFF. V usage is TRBV27 and J usage is TRBJ2-2; D is uncertain. CDR1 and CDR2 from the germline V gene are MNHEY and SMNVEV (reference sequence). The CDR3 totals 12 residues.

This chain joins TRBV11-3 and TRBJ2-1; TRBD2 agrees at 10 bases. The CDR3 consists of 15 residues. Germline V gene lookup returns CDR1 SGHNT and CDR2 YENEEA. Unmatched junction bases numbered 6, after V lost 5 bases and J lost 5 bases. This CDR3 reads CASSQSGTSDNEQFF. DNA for the CDR3: TGTGCCAGCAGCCAATCAGGGACTAGCGACAATGAGCAGTTCTTC.